This TCR beta chain was recovered during a study of regulatory T cells in long-lasting Graves disease. CDR1 MNHEY and CDR2 SVGEGT come from the germline V gene. The V segment lost 5 bases and the J segment 0 bases; nucleotides outside the gene matches: 10. The CDR3 extends over 17 amino acids. Construction of the TCR beta libraries employed iRepertoire HTBI primers in conjunction with Arm-PCR of CDR3 regions. TCRdb re-called the multiplex PCR reads with MiXCR, one entry per CDR3 protein. Here the sample spans about 430,000 distinct CDR3 sequences, roughly 21% being singletons. Time point indicated: persistent/refractory GD, antithyroid drugs over 5 years with positive TRAb. RNA from PBMCs was the source of the TCR library.

The material was peripheral blood mononuclear cells (PBMCs), obtained when the disease was refractory, from a patient treated with antithyroid drugs. The sequence came from a female donor with Graves disease. This chain links TRBV6-2 or TRBV6-3 with TRBJ2-1; TRBD1 matches 7 bases. CDR3 nucleotides: TGTGCCAGCAGTCGGAATTACAGGGGAAGCTCCTACAATGAGCAGTTCTTC. Translated: CASSRNYRGSSYNEQFF.